The entry that follows covers one T cell receptor (beta chain) sequence. What it binds is not known. The data were obtained in a study of cytomegalovirus exposure and HLA in healthy donors. Generated by immunoSEQ multiplex PCR, the TCRdb table keeps only in-frame clones and is missing some. The data show 95,000 to 150,000 clones, 94% seen once. Among the 120 or so subjects of the validation cohort, separate from the approximately 660-subject first cohort, were the donors. General observations from the study: The study recorded 150 to 200 TCR beta chains that were cytomegalovirus-associated. While the bulk of TCR sequences proved rare, some public TCRs turned up in many donors. In vitro testing confirmed three CMV-associated chains as specific for CMV antigens.

V lost 2 bases and J lost 2, with 8 bases in between. The CDR3 covers 14 residues. Per the germline V gene, CDR1 is MNHNY and CDR2 is SVGAGI (reference sequence). The clonotype was recovered from a young woman in good health and CMV-seronegative. Sequencing was done on a sample of PBMCs. J is TRBJ2-3 and V is TRBV6-6; possibly TRBD1 for D (6 bases). CDR3 protein: CASSYEGDTDTQYF. CDR3 DNA: TGTGCCAGCAGTTACGAGGGGGACACAGATACGCAGTATTTT.